This passage covers 10 T cell receptor beta chains from one sample sequenced in a study of shared clonotypes between healthy human individuals (dated by TCRdb to between 2020 and 2021). CD8 naive samples consisted of CD45RO-negative cells that were positively selected for CCR7, yielding a CD45RA+CCR7+ population without TemRA cells. Library preparation was by the immunoSEQ multiplex PCR assay. This immuneACCESS table, as held by TCRdb, lists in-frame sequences with V and J called but not all clones. Of the missing ones, under half trace to an unresolved V gene in checked studies; the others have no known cause. The sample profile shows around 1.9 million clones; around 93% of them were found once. Around 1.8% of the sample belongs to the ten largest clones. Sequences were obtained from naive CD8+ T cells from PBMCs. This sample's cell subset or site label indicates: CD45RA+CCR7+. The origin of the receptors is a man younger than 35 in good health. Some clones in this sample may be carry-over from other donors' samples.

This clone is a singleton in its sample. CDR3 loop: CASSSLSGSTGELFF. CDR3 DNA sequence: TGTGCCAGCAGCTCCCTTTCAGGGAGCACCGGGGAGCTGTTTTTT. J is TRBJ2-2 and V is TRBV11-3, with D perhaps given as TRBD1 or TRBD2 (5 bases each). The CDR3 loop spans 15 amino acids. The germline gives CDR1 SGHNT, CDR2 YENEEA. Trimming shortened V by 4 bases and J by 4 bases, and 13 bases separated the two germline ends.

V and J are TRBV11-2 and TRBJ2-7; D ambiguous. V lost 5 bases, J lost 5 bases, and 13 bases lay in between. The germline gives CDR1 SGHAT, CDR2 FQNNGV. CDR3 length: 13 residues. DNA of the CDR3: TGTGCCAGCAGCCCCTGGGTGGGTAACGAGCAGTACTTC. Encoded protein: CASSPWVGNEQYF.

This clone is a singleton in its sample. The CDR3 nucleotides read TGTGCCAGCCAGCTTAGATCGGGACTAGCGGACCAGGAGAATGAGCAGTTCTTC. Its translation: CASQLRSGLADQENEQFF. The gene calls are TRBV7-6 and TRBJ2-1; 11 positions agree with TRBD2. V dropped 8 bases and J dropped 7; count of bases not matched to a gene: 19. The length of the CDR3 is 18 residues. CDR1 is SGHVS and CDR2 is FNYEAQ in the germline V gene.

The gene calls are TRBV4-1 and TRBJ2-3; TRBD2 matches 7 bases. V shed 1 base, J shed 1 base, and the junction held 14 bases outside the gene matches. The CDR3 spans 19 residues. CDR1 is MGHRA, CDR2 YSYEKL, per germline. CDR3 DNA sequence: TGCGCCAGCAGCCAAGCGAGTGGCGGGGCTAGCGGCCGCACAGATACGCAGTATTTT. Translation gives CASSQASGGASGRTDTQYF.

The CDR3 coding sequence is TGCGCCAGCAGCTATCGGGAGGGGACCGGGGAGCTGTTTTTT. This gives the protein CASSYREGTGELFF. The chain joins TRBV4-1 to TRBJ2-2; 8 nucleotides align to TRBD2. V shed 5 bases, J shed 5 bases, and the junction held 4 bases outside the gene matches. Germline-derived CDR1 and CDR2 are MGHRA and YSYEKL. CDR3 length: 14 amino acids.

The chain uses TRBV4-1 and TRBJ2-1; D unclear. Trimming took off 1 base at V and 2 bases at J, with 6 bases between the two ends. The CDR3 runs 14 residues. Germline values: CDR1 MGHRA, CDR2 YSYEKL. In nucleotides, the CDR3 is TGCGCCAGCAGCCAAGGGCCCGCCTACAATGAGCAGTTCTTC. Translating gives CASSQGPAYNEQFF.

Only a few counts were recorded for this clone. V and J are TRBV28 and TRBJ2-7; TRBD2 is a possible D gene (6 bases). CDR1 and CDR2 (germline): MDHEN, SYDVKM. The CDR3 consists of 14 residues. Trimming removed 10 bases from V and 3 bases from J, with 19 bases in between. The CDR3 DNA follows: TGTGCCACCTCAGGCGTAGCGGCTAACTACGAGCAGTACTTC. It yields the protein CATSGVAANYEQYF.

CDR3 sequence reads: CASSRGGHKFF. The DNA of the CDR3 is TGTGCCAGCAGCCGAGGGGGACACAAGTTCTTC. The V call is TRBV11-2, the J call TRBJ2-1, with a possible D match to TRBD1 (6 bases). Germline assignment: CDR1 SGHAT and CDR2 FQNNGV. The CDR3 loop spans 11 amino acids. Trimming removed 5 bases from V and 14 bases from J, with 13 bases in between.

The chain couples TRBV7-6 to TRBJ2-7, with a possible D match to TRBD2 (5 bases). V lost 1 base and J lost 2, with 18 bases in between. The germline V gene encodes CDR1 SGHVS and CDR2 FNYEAQ. This CDR3 has 17 amino acids. CDR3 protein: CASSLVGSLGVPYEQYF. CDR3 bases: TGTGCCAGCAGCTTAGTCGGGTCGCTCGGGGTACCCTACGAGCAGTACTTC.

The chain combines TRBV27 with TRBJ2-7, with 7 bases identical to TRBD1. CDR3 length equals 14 residues. The trim removed 0 bases at V and 3 bases at J, leaving 2 bases unmatched. Germline CDR1 is MNHEY and CDR2 is SMNVEV (reference sequence). CDR3 sequence (DNA): TGTGCCAGCAGTTTATCGACAGGGAACTACGAGCAGTACTTC. This sequence encodes CASSLSTGNYEQYF.